In this sample, the clone carrying this TCR beta chain turned up once. Its specificity is not known. The assay was immunoSEQ multiplex PCR, and TCRdb's table has in-frame clones only and misses some. The sample has about 140,000 clones; roughly 90% are singletons. This specimen belongs to a study of T cell responses to AZD1222 COVID-19 vaccine. Findings and limits, study-wide: Across the whole spike, CD4 TCRs peaked at regions 160-218 and 743-854. Among the donors, most were white British and more were female, and clonal diversity was possibly underestimated.

Pooled in the analysis were second doses at about 4 or about 12 weeks. The sample consisted of peripheral blood, taken 28 days after the second AZD1222 dose. The clonotype was recovered from an adult who received the AZD1222 COVID-19 vaccine.

CDR3 residues: CASSSQGDTEAFF. CDR3 DNA sequence: TGTGCCAGCAGCTCACAAGGCGACACTGAAGCTTTCTTT. J is TRBJ1-1 and V is TRBV28; D is undetermined. Germline V gives CDR1 MDHEN, CDR2 SYDVKM. The V end was cut by 6 bases, the J end by 3 bases, with 11 bases between. This CDR3 region has 13 residues.